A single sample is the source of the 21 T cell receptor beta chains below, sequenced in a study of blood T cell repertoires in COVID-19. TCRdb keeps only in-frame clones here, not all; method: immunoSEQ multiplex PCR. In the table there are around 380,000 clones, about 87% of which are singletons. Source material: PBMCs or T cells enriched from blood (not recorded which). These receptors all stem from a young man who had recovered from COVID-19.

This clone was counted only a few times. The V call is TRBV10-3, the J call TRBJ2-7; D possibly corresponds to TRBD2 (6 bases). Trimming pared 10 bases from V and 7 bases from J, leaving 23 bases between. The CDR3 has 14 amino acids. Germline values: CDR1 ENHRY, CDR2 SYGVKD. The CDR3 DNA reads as TGTGCCACCACTCCGGGACTCAATCCGGGAGAGCAGTACTTC. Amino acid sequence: CATTPGLNPGEQYF.

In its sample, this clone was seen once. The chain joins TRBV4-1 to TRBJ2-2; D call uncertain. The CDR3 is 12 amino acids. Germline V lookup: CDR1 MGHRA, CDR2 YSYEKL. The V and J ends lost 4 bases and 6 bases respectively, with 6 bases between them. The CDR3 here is CASSPVAGELFF. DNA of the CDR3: TGCGCCAGCAGCCCGGTCGCCGGGGAGCTGTTTTTT.

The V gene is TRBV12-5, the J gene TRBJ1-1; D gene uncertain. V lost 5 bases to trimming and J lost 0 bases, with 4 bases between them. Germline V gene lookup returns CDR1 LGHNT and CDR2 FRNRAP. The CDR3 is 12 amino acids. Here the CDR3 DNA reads TGTGCTAGTGGTCCTATGAACACTGAAGCTTTCTTT. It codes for CASGPMNTEAFF.

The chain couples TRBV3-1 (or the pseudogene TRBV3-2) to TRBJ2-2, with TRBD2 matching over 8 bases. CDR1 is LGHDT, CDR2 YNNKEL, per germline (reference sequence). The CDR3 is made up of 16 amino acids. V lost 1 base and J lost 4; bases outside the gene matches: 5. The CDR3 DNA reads TGTGCCAGCAGCCAAGGACTAGCGAGCGGCACCGGGGAGCTGTTTTTT. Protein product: CASSQGLASGTGELFF.

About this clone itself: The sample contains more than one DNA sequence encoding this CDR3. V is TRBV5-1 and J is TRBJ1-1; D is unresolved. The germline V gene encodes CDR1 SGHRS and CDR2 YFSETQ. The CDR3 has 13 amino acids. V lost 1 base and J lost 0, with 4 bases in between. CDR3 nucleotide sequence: TGCGCCAGCAGCTTGAACATGAACACTGAAGCTTTCTTT. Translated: CASSLNMNTEAFF.

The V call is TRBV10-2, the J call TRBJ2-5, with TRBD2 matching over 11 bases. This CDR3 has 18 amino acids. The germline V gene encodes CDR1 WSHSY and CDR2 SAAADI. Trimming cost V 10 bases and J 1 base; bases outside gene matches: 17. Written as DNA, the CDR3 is TGCGCCACCACCGGAGTTGTACTAGCGGGGGACCTCCAAGAGACCCAGTACTTC. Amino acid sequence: CATTGVVLAGDLQETQYF.

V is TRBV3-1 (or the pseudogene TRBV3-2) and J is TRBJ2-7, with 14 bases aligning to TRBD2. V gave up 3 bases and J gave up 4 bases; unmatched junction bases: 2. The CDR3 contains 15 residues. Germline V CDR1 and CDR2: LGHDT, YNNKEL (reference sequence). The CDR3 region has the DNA TGTGCCAGCAGCCAGGGGACTAGCGGGGGTTACGAGCAGTACTTC. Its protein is CASSQGTSGGYEQYF.

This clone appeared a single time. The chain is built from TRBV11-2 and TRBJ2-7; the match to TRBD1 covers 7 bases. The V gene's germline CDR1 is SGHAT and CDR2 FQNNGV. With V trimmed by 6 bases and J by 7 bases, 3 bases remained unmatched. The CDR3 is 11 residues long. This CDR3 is CASSQTGEQYF. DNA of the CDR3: TGTGCCAGCAGTCAGACAGGGGAGCAGTACTTC.

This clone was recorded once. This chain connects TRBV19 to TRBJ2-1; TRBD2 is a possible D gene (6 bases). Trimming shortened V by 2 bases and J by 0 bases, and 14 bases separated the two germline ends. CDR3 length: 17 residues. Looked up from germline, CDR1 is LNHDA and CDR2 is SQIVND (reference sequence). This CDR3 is CASSIRSGSGSYNEQFF. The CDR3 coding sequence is TGTGCCAGTAGTATAAGGTCGGGTAGCGGCTCCTACAATGAGCAGTTCTTC.

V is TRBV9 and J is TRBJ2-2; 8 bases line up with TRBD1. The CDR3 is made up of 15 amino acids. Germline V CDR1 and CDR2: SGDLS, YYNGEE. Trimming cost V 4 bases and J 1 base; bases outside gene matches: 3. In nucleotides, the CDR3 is TGTGCCAGCAGCTGGGGACAGGTGAACACCGGGGAGCTGTTTTTT. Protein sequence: CASSWGQVNTGELFF.

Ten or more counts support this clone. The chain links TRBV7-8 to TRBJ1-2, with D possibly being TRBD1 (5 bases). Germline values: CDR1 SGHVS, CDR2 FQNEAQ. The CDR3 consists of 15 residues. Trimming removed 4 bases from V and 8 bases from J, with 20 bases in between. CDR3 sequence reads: CASSSRPVRDAGYTF. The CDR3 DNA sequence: TGTGCCAGCAGCTCCCGCCCCGTGCGGGACGCAGGCTACACCTTC.

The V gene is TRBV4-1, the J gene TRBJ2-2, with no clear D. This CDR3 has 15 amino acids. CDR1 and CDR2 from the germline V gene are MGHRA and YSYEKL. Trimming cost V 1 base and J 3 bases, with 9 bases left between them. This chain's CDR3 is CASSQGPQDTGELFF. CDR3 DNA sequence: TGCGCCAGCAGCCAAGGACCTCAGGACACCGGGGAGCTGTTTTTT.

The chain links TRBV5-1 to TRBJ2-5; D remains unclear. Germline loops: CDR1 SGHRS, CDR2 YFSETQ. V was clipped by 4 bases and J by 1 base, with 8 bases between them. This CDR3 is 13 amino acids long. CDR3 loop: CASSPQLQETQYF. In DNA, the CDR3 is TGCGCCAGCAGCCCACAGCTCCAAGAGACCCAGTACTTC.

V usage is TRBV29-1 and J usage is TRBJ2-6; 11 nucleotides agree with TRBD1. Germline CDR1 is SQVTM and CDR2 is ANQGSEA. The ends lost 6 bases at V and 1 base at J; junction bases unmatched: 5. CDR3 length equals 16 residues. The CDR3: CSVGDRGYSGANVLTF. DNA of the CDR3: TGCAGCGTGGGGGACAGGGGGTATTCTGGGGCCAACGTCCTGACTTTC.

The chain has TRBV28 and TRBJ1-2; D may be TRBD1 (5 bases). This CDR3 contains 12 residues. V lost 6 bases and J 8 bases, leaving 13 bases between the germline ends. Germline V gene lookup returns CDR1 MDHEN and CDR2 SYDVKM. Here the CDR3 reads CASRAAGQGYTF. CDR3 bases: TGTGCCAGCAGAGCAGCAGGGCAAGGCTACACCTTC.

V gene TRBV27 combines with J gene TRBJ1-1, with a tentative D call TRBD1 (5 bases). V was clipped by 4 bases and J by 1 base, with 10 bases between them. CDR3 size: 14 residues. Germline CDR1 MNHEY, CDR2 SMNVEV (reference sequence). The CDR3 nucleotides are TGTGCCAGCAGTTCCTCCAGGGAGAACACTGAAGCTTTCTTT. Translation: CASSSSRENTEAFF.

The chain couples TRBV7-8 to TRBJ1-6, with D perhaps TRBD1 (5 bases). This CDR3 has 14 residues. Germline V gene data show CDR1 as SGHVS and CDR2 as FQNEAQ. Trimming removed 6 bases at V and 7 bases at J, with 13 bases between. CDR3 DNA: TGTGCCAGCAGGCTCGACAGTTACAATTCACCCCTCCACTTT. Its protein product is CASRLDSYNSPLHF.

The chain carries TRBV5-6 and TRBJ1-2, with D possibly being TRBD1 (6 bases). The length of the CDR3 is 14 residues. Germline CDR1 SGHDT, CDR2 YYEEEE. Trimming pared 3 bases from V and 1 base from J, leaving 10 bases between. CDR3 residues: CASSSGTNNYGYTF. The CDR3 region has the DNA TGTGCCAGCAGCTCCGGGACAAATAACTATGGCTACACCTTC.

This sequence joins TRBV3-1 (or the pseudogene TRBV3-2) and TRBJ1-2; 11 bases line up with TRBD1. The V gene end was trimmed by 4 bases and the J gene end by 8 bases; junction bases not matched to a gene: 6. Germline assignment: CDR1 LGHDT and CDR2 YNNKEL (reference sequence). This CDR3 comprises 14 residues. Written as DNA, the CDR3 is TGTGCCAGCAGCCTTGGACAGGGGGCGTCGGGCTACACCTTC. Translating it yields CASSLGQGASGYTF.

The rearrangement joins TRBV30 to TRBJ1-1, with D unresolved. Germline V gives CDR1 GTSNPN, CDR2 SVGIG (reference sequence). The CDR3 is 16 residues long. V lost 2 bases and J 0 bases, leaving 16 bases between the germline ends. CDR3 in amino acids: CAWSSRTYGVNTEAFF. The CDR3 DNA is TGTGCCTGGAGTTCTCGGACGTACGGGGTGAACACTGAAGCTTTCTTT.

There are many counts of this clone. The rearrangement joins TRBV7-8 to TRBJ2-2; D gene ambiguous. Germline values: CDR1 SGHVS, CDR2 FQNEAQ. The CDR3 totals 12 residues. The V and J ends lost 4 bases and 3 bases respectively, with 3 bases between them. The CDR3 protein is CASSSDTGELFF. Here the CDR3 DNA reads TGTGCCAGCAGCTCTGACACCGGGGAGCTGTTTTTT.